Here is one TCR beta chain with its context. Regarding treatment: roughly 19 received Ad26.COV2.S at low or high dose, single or two shots; roughly 5 received placebo; per-sample allocation not given. It was on day 63 after the first vaccine or placebo injection that samples were taken. The sample is drawn from a study of Ad26.COV2.S vaccination and SARS-CoV-2 variants. Data came from immunoSEQ multiplex PCR; TCRdb stores just in-frame clones and leaves some out. The sample holds approximately 250,000 clones, about 83% seen once. Germline V gene lookup returns CDR1 SNHLY and CDR2 FYNNEI. V lost 6 bases and J lost 0; bases outside the gene matches: 2. The CDR3 loop spans 14 amino acids.

The chain carries TRBV2 and TRBJ1-3; 7 bases are a match to TRBD1. This TCR was sampled from a person between 18 and 65 years old who received the Ad26.COV2.S COVID-19 vaccine or a placebo. Material: peripheral blood, obtained in a trial of Ad26.COV2.S vaccine versus placebo. This CDR3 reads CASRGDSSGNTIYF. In nucleotides, the CDR3 is TGTGCCAGCAGGGGGGACAGCTCTGGAAACACCATATATTTT.